The clone carrying this T cell receptor (beta chain) was observed once. Assay used: immunoSEQ multiplex PCR; TCRdb lists only in-frame clones, some missing. The sample includes some 120,000 clones, roughly 90% seen only once; the top ten take approximately 8.1%. CDR1 is SGHNT and CDR2 is YENEEA in the germline V gene. The CDR3 extends over 15 amino acids. With V trimmed by 4 bases and J by 0 bases, 3 bases remained unmatched. This sample is drawn from a study of blood T cell repertoires in COVID-19. Looking at the study overall: Sources were T cells, B-cell-depleted T cells, or PBMCs; the material itself was cDNA or gDNA.

The TCR originated in a man aged 50-60 years with acute or convalescent COVID-19. V is TRBV11-3 and J is TRBJ2-1; 7 nucleotides match TRBD2. The sequenced sample was peripheral blood. CDR3 in amino acids: CASSSGRYSYNEQFF. DNA for the CDR3: TGTGCCAGCAGCTCCGGGAGGTACTCCTACAATGAGCAGTTCTTC.